This T cell receptor (beta chain) derives from a study of neurological immune-mediated disorders. There are many counts of this clonotype. Germline assignment: CDR1 WNHNN and CDR2 SYGVQD (reference sequence). Trimming removed 3 bases from V and 6 bases from J, with 10 bases in between. The CDR3 consists of 13 residues. In TCRdb, the 5' RACE reads were re-called with MiXCR into one record per CDR3 protein. The repertoire holds tens of thousands of distinct CDR3 sequences, with almost 6% as singletons. Sample time point: longitudinal time-point 2. This clonotype was obtained from a woman aged 55-69 years with multiple sclerosis. The genes are TRBV10-1 and TRBJ2-3; a possible D gene is TRBD1 (6 bases). Sequencing was carried out using PBMCs. The CDR3 protein is CASSETGIDTQYF. DNA for the CDR3: TGCGCCAGCAGTGAAACAGGGATTGATACGCAGTATTTT.